The following is a T cell receptor beta chain sequence with its context. Its antigen is currently unknown. Clones were read by immunoSEQ multiplex PCR, and TCRdb kept only the in-frame ones, dropping some. Of approximately 120,000 clones detected, about 87% appear once; the ten largest clones hold 4% to 4.5%. The CDR3 consists of 15 residues. Trimming cost V 5 bases and J 2 bases, with 10 bases left between them. Germline V gene data show CDR1 as LNHDA and CDR2 as SQIVND (reference sequence). The source of the sample is a study of T cell responses to AZD1222 COVID-19 vaccine. Findings and limits, study-wide: Close to half of all spike-specific TCRs reportedly target regions of the variants that are unmutated. The sample set comprised mostly white British donors with more females, and clonal diversity was possibly underestimated. Vaccine-related CD4 TCRs covered spike, predominating at 160-218 and 743-854.

The chain carries TRBV19 and TRBJ1-6; D perhaps matches TRBD1 (5 bases). The specimen was peripheral blood, collected on day 0 of AZD1222 vaccination. The clonotype comes from an adult in good health. CDR3 amino acids: CASSRGGAYNSPLHF. CDR3 DNA sequence: TGTGCCAGTAGTCGCGGAGGGGCCTATAATTCACCCCTCCACTTT.